This passage covers 27 T cell receptor beta chains from one sample sequenced in a study of radiotherapy plus CTLA-4 blockade in lung cancer. Method: immunoSEQ multiplex PCR; TCRdb's copy keeps in-frame clones and lacks some. The sample includes some 52,000 clones, approximately 80% of them seen just once. The specimen was peripheral blood, collected from a patient treated with radiotherapy plus ipilimumab. These receptors were taken from a human donor with non-small cell lung cancer who had a partial response to radiotherapy plus ipilimumab.

The rearrangement links TRBV5-1 to TRBJ2-1, with 8 bases aligning to TRBD1. This CDR3 contains 14 residues. V was pared by 4 bases and J by 4 bases, with 4 bases of the junction left unmatched. CDR1 is SGHRS and CDR2 is YFSETQ in the germline V gene. For the CDR3, the DNA is TGCGCCAGCAGCCCCGGACAGGGATACAATGAGCAGTTCTTC. It encodes CASSPGQGYNEQFF.

The J gene is TRBJ2-4, the V gene TRBV10-1, with TRBD2 as a possible D gene (5 bases). V lost 6 bases, J lost 0 bases, and 27 bases lay in between. Germline lookup yields CDR1 WNHNN and CDR2 SYGVQD (reference sequence). The CDR3 sequence is 20 residues long. The CDR3 spells CASRRRWQAHLDLAKNIQYF. In DNA form, the CDR3 reads TGCGCCAGCAGGCGGCGGTGGCAGGCTCATTTGGACTTAGCCAAAAACATTCAGTACTTC.

The chain has TRBV2 and TRBJ1-5; D gene uncertain. The CDR3 has 14 amino acids. The V end was cut by 8 bases, the J end by 0 bases, with 11 bases between. Germline CDR1 is SNHLY and CDR2 is FYNNEI. CDR3 sequence reads: CASGGQNSNQPQHF. DNA for the CDR3: TGTGCCAGCGGCGGGCAGAATAGCAATCAGCCCCAGCATTTT.

The chain carries TRBV12-5 and TRBJ2-6; the D gene is possibly TRBD1 (5 bases). The germline gives CDR1 LGHNT, CDR2 FRNRAP. The V end was cut by 5 bases, the J end by 5 bases, with 25 bases between. The CDR3 sequence is 19 residues long. The CDR3 DNA follows: TGTGCTAGTGGTGGCGCAACTTTGCAGGACAAAAGTCGGGCCAACGTCCTGACTTTC. The encoded protein is CASGGATLQDKSRANVLTF.

J is TRBJ2-7 and V is TRBV5-4; 8 bases align to TRBD1. V lost 4 bases to trimming and J lost 2 bases; unmatched junction nucleotides: 5. This CDR3 contains 14 residues. Germline V gene sequence: CDR1 SGHNT, CDR2 YYREEE (reference sequence). CDR3 coding DNA: TGTGCCAGCAGCCCCGGGACAGGCACCTACGAGCAGTACTTC. This translates into CASSPGTGTYEQYF.

This rearrangement joins TRBV4-2 to TRBJ1-4; TRBD1 matches 8 bases. Per the germline V gene, CDR1 is LGHNA and CDR2 is YNFKEQ. J lost 6 bases, V lost 4 bases, and 7 bases had no gene match. The CDR3 has 15 amino acids. CDR3 sequence reads: CASSPSGGGDEKLFF. CDR3 coding DNA: TGTGCCAGCAGCCCTTCAGGGGGCGGTGATGAAAAACTGTTTTTT.

J is TRBJ1-4 and V is TRBV6-6, with TRBD1 matching 9 bases. The CDR3 runs to 16 residues. V trimming: 6 bases; J trimming: 7 bases; junction bases outside the gene matches: 12. The germline V gene encodes CDR1 MNHNY and CDR2 SVGAGI (reference sequence). The CDR3 DNA reads as TGTGCCAGCAGCCGCCCCTTACAGGGGGCTTCTGAAAAACTGTTTTTT. Its translation is CASSRPLQGASEKLFF.

V gene TRBV5-1 combines with J gene TRBJ2-5; D not resolved. The V gene's germline CDR1 is SGHRS and CDR2 YFSETQ. The V gene lost 0 bases and the J gene lost 2 bases, with 8 bases spanning the gap. CDR3 length: 14 amino acids. CDR3 protein: CASSLALEQETQYF. In nucleotides, the CDR3 is TGCGCCAGCAGCTTGGCGCTAGAGCAAGAGACCCAGTACTTC.

This clone was counted only a few times. The chain recombines TRBV5-1 with TRBJ2-7; TRBD1 agrees at 12 bases. Trimming at V came to 0 bases and at J to 6 bases, leaving 7 bases not matched to a gene. The germline V gene encodes CDR1 SGHRS and CDR2 YFSETQ. CDR3 length equals 16 residues. CDR3 nucleotide sequence: TGCGCCAGCAGCTTGGGGCCCGGGACAGGGGGCGTCGAGCAGTACTTC. Translation: CASSLGPGTGGVEQYF.

This chain joins TRBV11-2 and TRBJ2-5; D may be TRBD1 (5 bases). Germline CDR1 is SGHAT and CDR2 is FQNNGV. With 5 bases removed from V and 0 bases from J, the gap between germline ends came to 13 bases. The CDR3 consists of 15 residues. The CDR3 DNA reads TGTGCCAGCAGCGGCAGGAACAGGTACCAAGAGACCCAGTACTTC. Translated, it gives CASSGRNRYQETQYF.

The rearrangement uses TRBV11-2 and TRBJ2-5; 7 positions match TRBD1. V trimming: 3 bases; J trimming: 4 bases; junction bases outside the gene matches: 8. The length of the CDR3 is 15 residues. Looked up from germline, CDR1 is SGHAT and CDR2 is FQNNGV. The CDR3 DNA reads as TGTGCCAGCAGCTTGGGAGACCGGGACAGAGAGACCCAGTACTTC. Protein product: CASSLGDRDRETQYF.

With regard to this clone: Other DNA sequences in this specimen translate into the identical CDR3. The rearrangement links TRBV6-5 to TRBJ1-2, with D unresolved. The germline V gene encodes CDR1 MNHEY and CDR2 SVGAGI. The CDR3 is 11 amino acids. The germline V and J ends were trimmed by 5 bases and 5 bases, with 6 bases remaining between them. The DNA for the CDR3 is TGTGCCAGCAGTCCAGGATATGGCTACACCTTC. Its protein product is CASSPGYGYTF.

The rearrangement joins TRBV6-1 to TRBJ2-7, with 8 bases aligning to TRBD1. V shed 3 bases, J shed 3 bases, and the junction held 7 bases outside the gene matches. CDR3 length equals 15 residues. CDR1 is MNHNS, CDR2 SASEGT, per germline. The CDR3 nucleotides read TGTGCCAGCAGTGAGACAGGGGAGAAGTTCTACGAGCAGTACTTC. Amino acids: CASSETGEKFYEQYF.

The chain employs TRBV14 and TRBJ2-5, with no clear D. The CDR3 loop spans 14 amino acids. Trimming stripped 3 bases from V and 4 bases from J, with 12 bases between. Germline V gene data show CDR1 as SGHDN and CDR2 as FVKESK. The CDR3: CASSQATVAETQYF. The CDR3, as DNA: TGTGCCAGCAGCCAGGCAACCGTGGCAGAGACCCAGTACTTC.

V gene TRBV28 combines with J gene TRBJ2-1; weak D call: TRBD1 (6 bases). The germline CDR1 and CDR2 sequences are MDHEN and SYDVKM. The CDR3 covers 13 residues. With 6 bases removed from V and 4 bases from J, the gap between germline ends came to 10 bases. The CDR3 DNA reads as TGTGCCAGCAGGGGGGCCGGTTACAATGAGCAGTTCTTC. Its protein product is CASRGAGYNEQFF.

This chain links TRBV2 with TRBJ1-5; weak D call: TRBD1 (5 bases). CDR3 size: 15 residues. Germline assignment: CDR1 SNHLY and CDR2 FYNNEI. Trimming shortened V by 2 bases and J by 0 bases, and 8 bases separated the two germline ends. CDR3 bases: TGTGCCAGCAGTGAAATAGGGGCTAGCAATCAGCCCCAGCATTTT. It codes for CASSEIGASNQPQHF.

This sequence joins TRBV5-1 and TRBJ1-5; weak D call: TRBD1 (6 bases). Germline V CDR1 and CDR2: SGHRS, YFSETQ. The CDR3 has 13 amino acids. V was clipped by 3 bases and J by 7 bases, with 11 bases between them. CDR3 protein: CASSSRGGQPQHF. CDR3 nucleotides: TGCGCCAGCAGCTCCAGGGGTGGACAGCCCCAGCATTTT.

The CDR3 loop reads CASSTSSTDTQYF. CDR3 DNA sequence: TGTGCCAGCAGTACAAGTAGCACAGATACGCAGTATTTT. J is TRBJ2-3 and V is TRBV7-9; D gene ambiguous. Germline CDR1 and CDR2: SEHNR and FQNEAQ (reference sequence). The CDR3 contains 13 residues. V gave up 6 bases and J gave up 0 bases, with 7 bases separating them.

The gene calls are TRBV10-3 and TRBJ2-2; TRBD2 matches at 7 bases. Germline trimming cut 11 bases from V and 4 bases from J; bases unmatched to any gene: 7. The germline V gene has CDR1 ENHRY and CDR2 SYGVKD. The CDR3 runs to 13 residues. The CDR3 loop reads CAHAGDGTGELFF. In DNA form, the CDR3 reads TGTGCCCACGCGGGGGATGGCACCGGGGAGCTGTTTTTT.

This clone was found a few times. The chain joins TRBV23-1 to TRBJ2-5; 8 bases agree with TRBD2. TRBV23-1 is an open reading frame whose function is uncertain. The CDR3 runs to 16 residues. V gave up 2 bases and J gave up 5 bases; unmatched junction bases: 10. The CDR3 DNA sequence: TGCGCCAGCAGTCAACCATCTGCTAGCGGGCGGGAGACCCAGTACTTC. Translated, it gives CASSQPSASGRETQYF.

The gene calls are TRBV7-9 and TRBJ1-2; 9 bases match TRBD1. There are 14 residues in the CDR3. The V and J ends lost 5 bases and 5 bases, in that order; junction bases with no gene match: 6. Germline CDR1 SEHNR, CDR2 FQNEAQ (reference sequence). The CDR3 loop is CASSTEGTGYGYTF. CDR3 bases: TGTGCCAGCAGCACCGAGGGGACAGGGTATGGCTACACCTTC.

V gene TRBV28 combines with J gene TRBJ1-1; D unresolved. V shed 8 bases and J shed 0 bases, with 16 bases lying between them. Germline V CDR1 and CDR2: MDHEN, SYDVKM. CDR3 length equals 15 residues. The CDR3 bases are TGTGCCAGCCAGGCGGCCGGGGTGCTGAACACTGAAGCTTTCTTT. Protein sequence: CASQAAGVLNTEAFF.

This clone was observed a few times. The V call is TRBV29-1, the J call TRBJ2-1; maybe TRBD1 (5 bases). Trimming removed 4 bases from V and 2 bases from J, with 12 bases in between. CDR1 SQVTM and CDR2 ANQGSEA come from the germline V gene. The length of the CDR3 is 14 residues. CDR3 sequence: CSVGVGAAYNEQFF. The CDR3 coding sequence is TGCAGCGTTGGGGTTGGGGCAGCCTACAATGAGCAGTTCTTC.

CDR3: CASSIGGDNEQFF. In nucleotides, the CDR3 is TGTGCCAGCTCGATTGGAGGAGACAATGAGCAGTTCTTC. The chain has TRBV18 and TRBJ2-1, with D possibly matching TRBD2 (5 bases). Germline V CDR1 and CDR2: KGHSH, LQKENI. The germline V and J ends were trimmed by 6 bases and 5 bases, with 11 bases remaining between them. This CDR3 has 13 residues.

V is TRBV7-9 and J is TRBJ1-2, with TRBD1 matching over 7 bases. Per the germline V gene, CDR1 is SEHNR and CDR2 is FQNEAQ (reference sequence). The CDR3 is 16 amino acids. The junction had 16 bases not matched to a gene; V was cut back by 5 bases and J by 7 bases. The CDR3 DNA sequence: TGTGCCAGCAGCGTCACAGACACAGGGGATTCGGGTGGCTACACCTTC. It translates to CASSVTDTGDSGGYTF.

The chain employs TRBV4-2 and TRBJ2-7; 7 nucleotides line up with TRBD1. This CDR3 is 14 amino acids long. Germline V gene lookup returns CDR1 LGHNA and CDR2 YNFKEQ. V shed 1 base and J 3 bases; nucleotides not matched to a gene: 3. CDR3 DNA: TGTGCCAGCAGCCAAGTGGGACAGATCTACGAGCAGTACTTC. It encodes CASSQVGQIYEQYF.

The V and J genes are TRBV5-4 and TRBJ2-7; a possible D gene is TRBD1 (5 bases). The CDR3 extends over 14 amino acids. The germline V gene encodes CDR1 SGHNT and CDR2 YYREEE (reference sequence). The V gene lost 0 bases and the J gene lost 5 bases, with 12 bases spanning the gap. Here the CDR3 DNA reads TGTGCCAGCAGCTTGGGGGCAGGGAACCACGAGCAGTACTTC. This gives the protein CASSLGAGNHEQYF.